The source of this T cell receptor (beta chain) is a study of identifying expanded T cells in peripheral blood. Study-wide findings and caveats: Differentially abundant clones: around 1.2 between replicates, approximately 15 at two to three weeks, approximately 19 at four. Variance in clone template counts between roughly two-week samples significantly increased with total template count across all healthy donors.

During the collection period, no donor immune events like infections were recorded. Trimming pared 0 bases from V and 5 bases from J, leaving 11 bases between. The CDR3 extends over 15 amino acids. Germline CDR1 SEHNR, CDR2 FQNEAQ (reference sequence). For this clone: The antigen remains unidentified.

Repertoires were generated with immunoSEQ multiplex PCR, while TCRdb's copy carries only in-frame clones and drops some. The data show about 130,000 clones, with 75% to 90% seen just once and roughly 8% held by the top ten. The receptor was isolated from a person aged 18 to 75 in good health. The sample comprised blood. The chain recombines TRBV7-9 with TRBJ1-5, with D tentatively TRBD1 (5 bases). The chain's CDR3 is CASSLAGERHQPQHF. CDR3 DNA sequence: TGTGCCAGCAGCTTAGCAGGGGAAAGGCATCAGCCCCAGCATTTT.